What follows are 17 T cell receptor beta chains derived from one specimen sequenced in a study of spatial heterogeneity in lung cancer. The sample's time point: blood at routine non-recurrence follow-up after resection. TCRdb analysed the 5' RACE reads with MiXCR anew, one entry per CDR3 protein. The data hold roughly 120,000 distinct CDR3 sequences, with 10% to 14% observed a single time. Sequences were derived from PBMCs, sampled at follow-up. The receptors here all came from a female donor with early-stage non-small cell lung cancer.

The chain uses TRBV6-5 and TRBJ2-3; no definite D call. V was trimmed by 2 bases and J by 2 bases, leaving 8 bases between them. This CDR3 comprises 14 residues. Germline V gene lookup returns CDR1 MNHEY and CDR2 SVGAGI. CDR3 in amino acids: CASSYGQATDTQYF. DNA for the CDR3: TGTGCCAGCAGTTACGGGCAAGCCACAGATACGCAGTATTTT.

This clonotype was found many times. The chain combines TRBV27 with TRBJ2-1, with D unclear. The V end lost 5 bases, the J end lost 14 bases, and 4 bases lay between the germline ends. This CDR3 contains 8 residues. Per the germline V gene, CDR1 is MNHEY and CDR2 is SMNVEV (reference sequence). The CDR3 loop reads CASSRKFF. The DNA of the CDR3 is TGTGCCAGCAGTCGTAAGTTCTTC.

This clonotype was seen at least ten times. DNA for the CDR3: TGCAGCGTTCTTGAGAGCTCCTACAATGAGCAGTTCTTC. Residues: CSVLESSYNEQFF. This chain uses TRBV29-1 with TRBJ2-1; D call uncertain. The V gene's germline CDR1 is SQVTM and CDR2 ANQGSEA. Between the trimmed V and J ends, which lost 5 bases and 0 bases, there was a span of 8 bases. The CDR3 sequence is 13 residues long.

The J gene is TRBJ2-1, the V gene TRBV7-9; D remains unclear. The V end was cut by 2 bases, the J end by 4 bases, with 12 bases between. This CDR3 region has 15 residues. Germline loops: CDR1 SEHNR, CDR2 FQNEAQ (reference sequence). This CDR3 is CASSLTAISYNEQFF. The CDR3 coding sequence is TGTGCCAGCAGCTTAACGGCTATCTCTTACAATGAGCAGTTCTTC.

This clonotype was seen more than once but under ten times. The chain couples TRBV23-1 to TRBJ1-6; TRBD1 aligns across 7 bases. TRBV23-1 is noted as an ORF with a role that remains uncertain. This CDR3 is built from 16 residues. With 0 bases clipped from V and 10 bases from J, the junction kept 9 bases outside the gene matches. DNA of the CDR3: TGCGCCAGCAGTCAATCGACGCCAGGGGGAGGATCACCCCTCCACTTT. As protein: CASSQSTPGGGSPLHF.

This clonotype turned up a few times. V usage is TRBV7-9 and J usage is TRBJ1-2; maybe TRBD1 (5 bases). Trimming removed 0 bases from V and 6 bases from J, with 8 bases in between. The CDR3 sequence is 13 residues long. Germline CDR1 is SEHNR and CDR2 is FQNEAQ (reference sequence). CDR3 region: CASSLASRDGYTF. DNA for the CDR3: TGTGCCAGCAGCTTAGCCAGCAGGGATGGCTACACCTTC.

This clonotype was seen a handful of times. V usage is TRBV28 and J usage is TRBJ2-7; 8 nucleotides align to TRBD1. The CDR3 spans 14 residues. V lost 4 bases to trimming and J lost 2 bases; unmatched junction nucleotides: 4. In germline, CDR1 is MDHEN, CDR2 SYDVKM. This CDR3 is CASSSGQGPYEQYF. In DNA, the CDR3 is TGTGCCAGCAGTTCAGGACAGGGACCCTACGAGCAGTACTTC.

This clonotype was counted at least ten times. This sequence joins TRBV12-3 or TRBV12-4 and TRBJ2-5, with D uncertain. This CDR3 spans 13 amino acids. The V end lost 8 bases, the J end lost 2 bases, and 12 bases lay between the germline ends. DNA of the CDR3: TGTGCCAGCGGTCCTGGGTGGCAAGAGACCCAGTACTTC. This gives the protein CASGPGWQETQYF.

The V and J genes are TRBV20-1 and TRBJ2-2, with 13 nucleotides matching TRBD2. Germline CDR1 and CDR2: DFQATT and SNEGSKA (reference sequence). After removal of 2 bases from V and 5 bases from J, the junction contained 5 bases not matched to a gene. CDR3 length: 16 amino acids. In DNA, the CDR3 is TGCAGTGCTAGAAGACTAGCGGGAGGTTTGACCGGGGAGCTGTTTTTT. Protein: CSARRLAGGLTGELFF.

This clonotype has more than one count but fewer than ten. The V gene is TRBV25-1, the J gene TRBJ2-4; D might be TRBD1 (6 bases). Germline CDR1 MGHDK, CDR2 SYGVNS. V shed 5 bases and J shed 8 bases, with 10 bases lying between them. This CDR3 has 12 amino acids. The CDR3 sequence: CASSSQGYIQYF. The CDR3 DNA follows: TGTGCCAGCAGTTCACAGGGTTACATTCAGTACTTC.

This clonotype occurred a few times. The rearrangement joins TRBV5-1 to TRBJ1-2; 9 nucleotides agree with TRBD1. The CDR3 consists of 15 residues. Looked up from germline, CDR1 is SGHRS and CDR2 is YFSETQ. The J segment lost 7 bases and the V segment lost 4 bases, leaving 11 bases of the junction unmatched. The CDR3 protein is CASSDGQGKNIGYTF. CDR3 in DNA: TGCGCCAGCAGCGACGGACAGGGGAAAAATATTGGCTACACCTTC. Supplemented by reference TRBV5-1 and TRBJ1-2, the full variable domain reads KAGVTQTPRYLIKTRGQQVTLSCSPISGHRSVSWYQQTPGQGLQFLFEYFSETQRNKGNFPGRFSGRQFSNSRSEMNVSTLELGDSALYLCASSDGQGKNIGYTFGSGTRLTVV.

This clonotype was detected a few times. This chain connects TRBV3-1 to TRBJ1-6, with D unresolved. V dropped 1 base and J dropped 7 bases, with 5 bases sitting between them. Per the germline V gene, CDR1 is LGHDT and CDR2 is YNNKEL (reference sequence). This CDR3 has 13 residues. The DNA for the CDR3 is TGTGCCAGCAGCCAAGGTGGAAATTCACCCCTCCACTTT. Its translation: CASSQGGNSPLHF. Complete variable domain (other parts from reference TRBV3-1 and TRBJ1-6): DTAVSQTPKYLVTQMGNDKSIKCEQNLGHDTMYWYKQDSKKFLKIMFSYNNKELIINETVPNRFSPKSPDKAHLNLHINSLELGDSAVYFCASSQGGNSPLHFGNGTRLTVT.

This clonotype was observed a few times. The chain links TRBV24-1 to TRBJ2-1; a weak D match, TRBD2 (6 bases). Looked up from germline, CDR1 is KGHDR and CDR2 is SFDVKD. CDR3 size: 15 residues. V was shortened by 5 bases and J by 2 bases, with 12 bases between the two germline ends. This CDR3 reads CATSGGLATYNEQFF. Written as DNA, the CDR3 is TGTGCCACCAGTGGTGGGCTAGCGACCTACAATGAGCAGTTCTTC.

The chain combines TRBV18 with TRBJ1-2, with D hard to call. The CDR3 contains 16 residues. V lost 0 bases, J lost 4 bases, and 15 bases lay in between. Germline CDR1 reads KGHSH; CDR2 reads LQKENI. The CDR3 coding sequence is TGTGCCAGCTCACCACCTTCCAGACCCGGCAGCTATGGCTACACCTTC. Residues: CASSPPSRPGSYGYTF. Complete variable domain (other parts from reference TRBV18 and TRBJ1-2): NAGVMQNPRHLVRRRGQEARLRCSPMKGHSHVYWYRQLPEEGLKFMVYLQKENIIDESGMPKERFSAEFPKEGPSILRIQQVVRGDSAAYFCASSPPSRPGSYGYTFGSGTRLTVV.

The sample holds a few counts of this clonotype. Here the CDR3 DNA reads TGTGCCGCCAAGGGACAGCATAATGAAAAACTGTTTTTT. This encodes CAAKGQHNEKLFF. The rearrangement uses TRBV10-3 and TRBJ1-4, with 7 bases identical to TRBD1. This CDR3 has 13 residues. Trimming at V came to 11 bases and at J to 4 bases, leaving 7 bases not matched to a gene. Germline V gene data show CDR1 as ENHRY and CDR2 as SYGVKD.

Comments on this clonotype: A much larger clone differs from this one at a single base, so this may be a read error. Here the CDR3 reads CACSIFADMNTEAFF. CDR3 DNA: TGTGCCTGTAGTATTTTCGCTGACATGAACACTGAAGCTTTCTTT. The gene calls are TRBV19 and TRBJ1-1; no clear D gene. CDR3 length: 15 amino acids. The germline V gene has CDR1 LNHDA and CDR2 SQIVND (reference sequence).

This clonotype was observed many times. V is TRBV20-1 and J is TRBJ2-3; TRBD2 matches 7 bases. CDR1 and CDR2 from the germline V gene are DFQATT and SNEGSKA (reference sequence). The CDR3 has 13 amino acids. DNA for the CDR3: TGCAGCACGGAGCGGGACTACACAGATACGCAGTATTTT. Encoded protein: CSTERDYTDTQYF.